The 26 T cell receptor beta chains given below trace back to one sample, sequenced in a study of shared clonotypes between healthy human individuals. The data were produced by immunoSEQ multiplex PCR, yet TCRdb's version contains in-frame clones alone and is incomplete. The sample shows 1 million to 1.2 million clones, around 77% of them seen only once. Sequencing used memory CD4+ T cells from PBMCs. The subset: CD45RA-negative fraction. These receptors were obtained from a man aged 18 to 29 in good health. Some clones in this sample may be carry-over from other donors' samples.

The chain carries TRBV14 and TRBJ2-5; 14 bases are shared with TRBD2. CDR3 length equals 16 residues. The ends lost 7 bases at V and 4 bases at J; junction bases unmatched: 8. In germline, CDR1 is SGHDN, CDR2 FVKESK. The CDR3 DNA reads TGTGCCAGCAACCCCGGGACTAGCGGGAGAACAGAGACCCAGTACTTC. It codes for CASNPGTSGRTETQYF.

The rearrangement joins TRBV27 to TRBJ1-2, with unresolved D. The CDR3 spans 12 residues. Germline CDR1 and CDR2: MNHEY and SMNVEV (reference sequence). Trimming cost V 3 bases and J 8 bases, with 10 bases left between them. The CDR3 region has the DNA TGTGCCAGCAGTTTCTCAGGAGGAGGCTACACCTTC. This translates into CASSFSGGGYTF.

This clone was picked up a small number of times. CDR3 residues: CASSLMGNGANVLTF. The CDR3 coding sequence is TGTGCCAGCAGCTTAATGGGGAATGGGGCCAACGTCCTGACTTTC. The V gene is TRBV7-3, the J gene TRBJ2-6; D call uncertain. V lost 1 base and J 3 bases, leaving 7 bases between the germline ends. The germline CDR1 and CDR2 sequences are SGHTA and FQGTGA. CDR3 length: 15 residues.

This clone was detected only once. The rearrangement joins TRBV4-2 to TRBJ1-4; no clear D gene. This CDR3 region has 15 residues. V gave up 3 bases and J gave up 7 bases, with 15 bases separating them. CDR1 is LGHNA, CDR2 YNFKEQ, per germline. CDR3 sequence: CASSQTGTLGEKLFF. The CDR3 bases are TGTGCCAGCAGCCAGACTGGCACCTTAGGTGAAAAACTGTTTTTT.

The V and J genes are TRBV7-9 and TRBJ1-4; possible D gene TRBD1, 5 bases. The CDR3 has 14 residues. Trimming stripped 1 base from V and 6 bases from J, with 9 bases between. Germline CDR1 is SEHNR and CDR2 is FQNEAQ (reference sequence). CDR3 in amino acids: CASSLGGTHEKLFF. In DNA, the CDR3 is TGTGCCAGCAGCTTAGGAGGGACCCATGAAAAACTGTTTTTT.

CDR3 sequence reads: CASSLTGPGQPQHF. CDR3 sequence (DNA): TGTGCCAGCTCACTGACAGGGCCGGGTCAGCCCCAGCATTTT. This rearrangement joins TRBV18 to TRBJ1-5; 7 nucleotides agree with TRBD1. The V and J ends lost 4 bases and 6 bases, in that order; junction bases with no gene match: 6. This CDR3 comprises 14 residues. Germline V gene lookup returns CDR1 KGHSH and CDR2 LQKENI.

This chain links TRBV28 with TRBJ1-5; D uncertain. There are 13 residues in the CDR3. From germline, CDR1 is MDHEN and CDR2 SYDVKM. The V gene lost 6 bases and the J gene lost 7 bases, with 13 bases spanning the gap. The CDR3 bases are TGTGCCAGCAGCCCAACCCCTGACCAGCCCCAGCATTTT. Its protein is CASSPTPDQPQHF.

The chain carries TRBV7-8 and TRBJ2-7; D is perhaps TRBD2 (5 bases). Looked up from germline, CDR1 is SGHVS and CDR2 is FQNEAQ. Trimming left V 3 bases short and J 2 bases short, with 11 bases between. The CDR3 runs to 14 residues. The CDR3 here is CASSFRGFPYEQYF. The CDR3 region has the DNA TGTGCCAGCAGCTTTCGAGGGTTTCCCTACGAGCAGTACTTC.

This sequence joins TRBV5-6 and TRBJ1-5, with 10 bases that match TRBD1. The CDR3 loop spans 16 amino acids. V was pared by 3 bases and J by 4 bases, with 7 bases of the junction left unmatched. From germline, CDR1 is SGHDT and CDR2 YYEEEE. In DNA, the CDR3 is TGTGCCAGCAGCTGGGGGACAGGGGAAGTGAATCAGCCCCAGCATTTT. This sequence encodes CASSWGTGEVNQPQHF.

The chain employs TRBV7-2 and TRBJ1-2; D might be TRBD1 (5 bases). Germline CDR1 reads SGHTA; CDR2 reads FQGNSA. Trimming took off 3 bases at V and 4 bases at J, with 15 bases between the two ends. The CDR3 covers 15 residues. The CDR3 DNA reads TGTGCCAGCAGCTTTAGCAATGAGGGGCTCTATGGCTACACCTTC. Translation: CASSFSNEGLYGYTF.

V usage is TRBV19 and J usage is TRBJ1-1, with D tentatively TRBD1 (5 bases). V gave up 7 bases and J gave up 0 bases, with 12 bases separating them. Looked up from germline, CDR1 is LNHDA and CDR2 is SQIVND (reference sequence). The CDR3 has 14 amino acids. CDR3 region: CASITGAVNTEAFF. DNA of the CDR3: TGTGCCAGTATTACAGGCGCGGTGAACACTGAAGCTTTCTTT.

V usage is TRBV13 and J usage is TRBJ1-2; possible D gene TRBD1, 6 bases. Trimming removed 0 bases from V and 0 bases from J, with 8 bases in between. Germline assignment: CDR1 PRHDT and CDR2 FYEKMQ (reference sequence). This CDR3 contains 15 residues. The CDR3 nucleotides read TGTGCCAGCAGCTTAGGGGACAGCACTAACTATGGCTACACCTTC. Its translation: CASSLGDSTNYGYTF.

This clone was recorded once. V and J are TRBV19 and TRBJ1-2; D call uncertain. The CDR3 has 14 amino acids. Trimming shortened V by 6 bases and J by 2 bases, and 13 bases separated the two germline ends. Germline CDR1 reads LNHDA; CDR2 reads SQIVND (reference sequence). The CDR3 protein is CASSPGSSNYGYTF. DNA of the CDR3: TGTGCCAGTAGCCCAGGTAGCAGCAACTATGGCTACACCTTC.

The V call is TRBV25-1, the J call TRBJ1-2, with D unresolved. Germline lookup yields CDR1 MGHDK and CDR2 SYGVNS. The CDR3 sequence is 12 residues long. The V and J ends lost 6 bases and 3 bases respectively, with 8 bases between them. This chain's CDR3 is CASRDTHYGYTF. The CDR3 coding sequence is TGTGCCAGCAGAGACACCCACTATGGCTACACCTTC.

This clone has only one observation. The J gene is TRBJ2-3, the V gene TRBV7-3; no clear D gene. The ends were cut back, 1 base at V and 4 bases at J, with 6 bases in the middle. This CDR3 comprises 13 residues. Germline-derived CDR1 and CDR2 are SGHTA and FQGTGA. The CDR3 sequence is CASSLRGSDTQYF. The CDR3 region has the DNA TGTGCCAGCAGCTTAAGGGGTTCAGATACGCAGTATTTT.

This rearrangement joins TRBV5-6 to TRBJ2-3; no clear D gene. The ends were cut back, 2 bases at V and 4 bases at J, with 8 bases in the middle. The CDR3 runs to 13 residues. Germline assignment: CDR1 SGHDT and CDR2 YYEEEE. CDR3 amino acids: CASSFQNADTQYF. The CDR3 region has the DNA TGTGCCAGCAGCTTTCAAAATGCAGATACGCAGTATTTT.

The rearrangement uses TRBV2 and TRBJ1-3; TRBD1 is a possible D gene (5 bases). Per the germline V gene, CDR1 is SNHLY and CDR2 is FYNNEI. The CDR3 is made up of 15 amino acids. Trimming removed 3 bases at V and 3 bases at J, with 12 bases between. The CDR3 coding sequence is TGTGCCAGCAGTGAGTCCACAGGATATGGAAACACCATATATTTT. It yields the protein CASSESTGYGNTIYF.

The rearrangement joins TRBV5-4 to TRBJ2-4; 9 nucleotides line up with TRBD2. The germline V gene encodes CDR1 SGHNT and CDR2 YYREEE (reference sequence). V was pared by 0 bases and J by 3 bases, with 4 bases of the junction left unmatched. The CDR3 is made up of 16 amino acids. The CDR3 loop reads CASSLVAGGGKNIQYF. The CDR3 DNA is TGTGCCAGCAGCTTGGTGGCGGGAGGGGGCAAAAACATTCAGTACTTC.

The chain couples TRBV7-9 to TRBJ1-1; 7 bases line up with TRBD1. CDR3 size: 14 residues. The ends lost 1 base at V and 7 bases at J; junction bases unmatched: 6. The V gene's germline CDR1 is SEHNR and CDR2 FQNEAQ (reference sequence). The CDR3 DNA reads as TGTGCCAGCAGCTTAGGGGACAGCAGAAGTGAAGCTTTCTTT. Its protein is CASSLGDSRSEAFF.

This clone was counted between two and nine times. The gene calls are TRBV29-1 and TRBJ2-2; a weak D match, TRBD1 (6 bases). The length of the CDR3 is 12 residues. V was cut by 3 bases and J by 4 bases, with 6 bases left in between. Germline V gene data show CDR1 as SQVTM and CDR2 as ANQGSEA. The CDR3 loop reads CSVDRGTGELFF. The CDR3 DNA is TGCAGCGTTGACAGGGGCACCGGGGAGCTGTTTTTT.

The chain employs TRBV9 and TRBJ1-3; 7 nucleotides line up with TRBD1. This CDR3 region has 15 residues. Germline CDR1 SGDLS, CDR2 YYNGEE. V shed 3 bases, J shed 0 bases, and the junction held 3 bases outside the gene matches. As DNA, the CDR3 is TGTGCCAGCAGCGCACCAGGGGGCTCTGGAAACACCATATATTTT. Translation gives CASSAPGGSGNTIYF.

V and J are TRBV5-4 and TRBJ2-5; 7 bases map to TRBD2. CDR1 and CDR2 from the germline V gene are SGHNT and YYREEE (reference sequence). With V trimmed by 4 bases and J by 2 bases, 2 bases remained unmatched. The CDR3 has 13 amino acids. CDR3 protein: CASSGGGQETQYF. For the CDR3, the DNA is TGTGCCAGCAGCGGGGGGGGACAAGAGACCCAGTACTTC. Full variable domain (remainder filled in from reference TRBV5-4 and TRBJ2-5): ETGVTQSPTHLIKTRGQQVTLRCSSQSGHNTVSWYQQALGQGPQFIFQYYREEENGRGNFPPRFSGLQFPNYSSELNVNALELDDSALYLCASSGGGQETQYFGPGTRLLVL.

This clone was recorded a few times. The rearrangement links TRBV6-1 to TRBJ1-5, with a tentative D call TRBD1 (6 bases). Trimming removed 4 bases from V and 7 bases from J, with 17 bases in between. Germline loops: CDR1 MNHNS, CDR2 SASEGT. CDR3 length equals 15 residues. The CDR3 spells CASSVGLGQYQPQHF. CDR3 bases: TGTGCCAGCAGTGTAGGCCTGGGACAATACCAGCCCCAGCATTTT.

To note about this clone: The same CDR3 is also encoded by other DNA sequences in this sample. CDR3 in DNA: TGCGCCAGCAGCTTGGGGACTAGCGGGAGTACAGATACGCAGTATTTT. Translation: CASSLGTSGSTDTQYF. The rearrangement uses TRBV5-1 and TRBJ2-3; 13 bases line up with TRBD2. The V gene's germline CDR1 is SGHRS and CDR2 YFSETQ. This CDR3 has 16 amino acids. The V and J ends lost 0 bases and 3 bases, in that order; junction bases with no gene match: 1.

This chain joins TRBV27 and TRBJ1-5; a weak D match, TRBD1 (5 bases). The CDR3 extends over 14 amino acids. Germline CDR1 and CDR2: MNHEY and SMNVEV (reference sequence). V dropped 2 bases and J dropped 1 base, with 6 bases sitting between them. The CDR3, as DNA: TGTGCCAGCAGTTTAGGGGGAAGCAATCAGCCCCAGCATTTT. Translating gives CASSLGGSNQPQHF.

V is TRBV11-2 and J is TRBJ2-1; 11 positions match TRBD1. This CDR3 is 14 amino acids long. The V segment lost 6 bases and the J segment 9 bases; nucleotides outside the gene matches: 7. Germline-derived CDR1 and CDR2 are SGHAT and FQNNGV. The CDR3 loop reads CASRGRTGGFEQFF. DNA of the CDR3: TGTGCCAGCAGAGGAAGGACAGGGGGCTTTGAGCAGTTCTTC.